One sample yielded the 17 T cell receptor beta chains listed below, sequenced in a study of T-cell memory formation after mild COVID-19. TCRdb reanalysed the 5' RACE reads using MiXCR and keeps one entry per CDR3 protein. Of about 58,000 distinct CDR3 sequences listed, 28% are singletons. The material sequenced was PBMCs or a T cell subset sorted from them (not recorded which). These receptors came from a man aged 18 to 35 who had mild COVID-19 (a few samples of this study predate the infection). Cell type and time point are not known.

This clonotype came up a few times. V and J are TRBV24-1 and TRBJ1-5; unclear D gene. Germline CDR1 is KGHDR and CDR2 is SFDVKD. The germline V and J ends were trimmed by 5 bases and 5 bases, with 6 bases remaining between them. The CDR3 length is 12 residues. Here the CDR3 reads CATSATDQPQHF. The CDR3 DNA reads TGTGCCACCAGTGCCACAGATCAGCCCCAGCATTTT.

This clonotype was found a few times. The V and J genes are TRBV20-1 and TRBJ1-3; a possible D gene is TRBD1 (6 bases). V lost 3 bases to trimming and J lost 2 bases, with 14 bases between them. The CDR3 consists of 15 residues. CDR1 and CDR2 (germline): DFQATT, SNEGSKA (reference sequence). The CDR3 DNA sequence: TGCAGTGCTAGCGTGGAGGGGGGCCCTGGAAACACCATATATTTT. It yields the protein CSASVEGGPGNTIYF.

This clonotype was seen ten or more times. This chain connects TRBV7-6 to TRBJ2-1, with 11 bases that match TRBD2. CDR1 is SGHVS and CDR2 is FNYEAQ in the germline V gene. CDR3 length: 16 amino acids. The V gene end was trimmed by 3 bases and the J gene end by 5 bases; junction bases not matched to a gene: 6. CDR3 loop: CASSFELAGDHNEQFF. Written as DNA, the CDR3 is TGTGCCAGCAGCTTCGAACTAGCGGGGGACCACAATGAGCAGTTCTTC.

This clonotype has a count of ten or more. The chain joins TRBV10-2 to TRBJ1-2, with no clear D. Looked up from germline, CDR1 is WSHSY and CDR2 is SAAADI. Deletions cut 1 base from V and 8 bases from J, with 14 bases between. This CDR3 has 14 amino acids. CDR3 in amino acids: CASSEWKVPQGYTF. The CDR3, as DNA: TGCGCCAGCAGTGAGTGGAAAGTCCCACAGGGCTACACCTTC.

This clonotype came up a few times. V gene TRBV4-1 combines with J gene TRBJ1-5; the D gene is possibly TRBD1 (5 bases). Germline V gives CDR1 MGHRA, CDR2 YSYEKL. This CDR3 region has 16 residues. Trimming shortened V by 4 bases and J by 5 bases, and 18 bases separated the two germline ends. CDR3 residues: CASSREMGRIDQPQHF. The CDR3, as DNA: TGCGCCAGCAGCCGGGAAATGGGACGGATCGATCAGCCCCAGCATTTT.

This clonotype has a handful of counts. The chain uses TRBV29-1 and TRBJ2-3, with 7 bases identical to TRBD2. This CDR3 comprises 14 residues. Trimming at V came to 7 bases and at J to 2 bases, leaving 9 bases not matched to a gene. Germline lookup yields CDR1 SQVTM and CDR2 ANQGSEA. In DNA, the CDR3 is TGCAGCGCTACCCGCGGGGGAGTCACAGATACGCAGTATTTT. This gives the protein CSATRGGVTDTQYF.

This clonotype was observed a handful of times. The chain has TRBV6-6 and TRBJ2-1; unclear D gene. Germline V gene sequence: CDR1 MNHNY, CDR2 SVGAGI (reference sequence). The CDR3 is 15 residues long. Trimming took 7 bases from V and 5 from J, leaving 18 bases between them. Written as DNA, the CDR3 is TGTGCCAGCAACCGTATCCCTAGTAGCCACAATGAGCAGTTCTTC. It translates to CASNRIPSSHNEQFF.

There are a few counts of this clonotype. The chain employs TRBV7-8 and TRBJ2-3; TRBD2 is a possible D gene (7 bases). The CDR3 totals 16 residues. The V end was cut by 4 bases, the J end by 5 bases, with 19 bases between. Germline V gives CDR1 SGHVS, CDR2 FQNEAQ. This chain's CDR3 is CASSSPGQGREDTQYF. The CDR3 nucleotides are TGTGCCAGCAGCTCCCCGGGGCAGGGGAGGGAAGATACGCAGTATTTT. Filled out from reference TRBV7-8 and TRBJ2-3, the complete variable domain reads GAGVSQSPRYKVAKRGQDVALRCDPISGHVSLFWYQQALGQGPEFLTYFQNEAQLDKSGLPSDRFFAERPEGSVSTLKIQRTQQEDSAVYLCASSSPGQGREDTQYFGPGTRLTVL.

The V and J genes are TRBV27 and TRBJ1-2, with 7 bases fitting TRBD1. The CDR3 runs to 13 residues. The V gene's germline CDR1 is MNHEY and CDR2 SMNVEV (reference sequence). With 5 bases clipped from V and 4 bases from J, the junction kept 4 bases outside the gene matches. The CDR3 sequence: CASSLTGVYGYTF. DNA for the CDR3: TGTGCCAGCAGTCTTACAGGGGTCTATGGCTACACCTTC.

This clonotype was counted only a few times. The rearrangement joins TRBV7-2 to TRBJ2-3; D perhaps matches TRBD1 (6 bases). The CDR3 sequence is 17 residues long. The germline gives CDR1 SGHTA, CDR2 FQGNSA. The germline V and J ends were trimmed by 3 bases and 6 bases, with 22 bases remaining between them. CDR3 loop: CASSLAPGHWMSDTQYF. In DNA form, the CDR3 reads TGTGCCAGCAGCTTGGCCCCGGGACATTGGATGTCCGATACGCAGTATTTT. Full variable domain (rest looked up from reference TRBV7-2 and TRBJ2-3): GAGVSQSPSNKVTEKGKDVELRCDPISGHTALYWYRQSLGQGLEFLIYFQGNSAPDKSGLPSDRFSAERTGGSVSTLTIQRTQQEDSAVYLCASSLAPGHWMSDTQYFGPGTRLTVL.

The chain uses TRBV4-1 and TRBJ2-3, with D tentatively TRBD2 (5 bases). Germline V gene sequence: CDR1 MGHRA, CDR2 YSYEKL. V was pared by 1 base and J by 6 bases, with 14 bases between. CDR3 length equals 15 residues. This CDR3 reads CASSQGGRGGDTQYF. The DNA for the CDR3 is TGCGCCAGCAGCCAAGGCGGCCGGGGTGGGGATACGCAGTATTTT.

The table lists this clonotype with a few counts. The genes are TRBV29-1 and TRBJ2-1; 9 bases match TRBD2. J lost 8 bases, V lost 1 base, and 12 bases had no gene match. The CDR3 extends over 16 amino acids. The germline gives CDR1 SQVTM, CDR2 ANQGSEA. CDR3 sequence reads: CSVEGGTSTVGDEQFF. In DNA, the CDR3 is TGCAGCGTTGAAGGGGGGACTAGCACCGTGGGGGATGAGCAGTTCTTC.

There are a few counts of this clonotype. V is TRBV7-9 and J is TRBJ1-6; 7 bases fit TRBD1. The CDR3 extends over 15 amino acids. Germline V gene data show CDR1 as SEHNR and CDR2 as FQNEAQ (reference sequence). The ends lost 4 bases at V and 7 bases at J; junction bases unmatched: 7. CDR3: CASSSRQGPNSPLHF. The DNA of the CDR3 is TGTGCCAGCAGCTCCAGACAGGGTCCAAATTCACCCCTCCACTTT.

V and J are TRBV27 and TRBJ2-1, with a possible D match to TRBD2 (6 bases). This CDR3 comprises 13 residues. V was cut by 5 bases and J by 6 bases, with 11 bases left in between. Germline V gene lookup returns CDR1 MNHEY and CDR2 SMNVEV (reference sequence). For the CDR3, the DNA is TGTGCCAGCAGTCTCGGGGGTTGCAATGAGCAGTTCTTC. Its protein product is CASSLGGCNEQFF.

The chain joins TRBV2 to TRBJ2-2, with D unclear. The germline gives CDR1 SNHLY, CDR2 FYNNEI. The germline V and J ends were trimmed by 6 bases and 3 bases, with 5 bases remaining between them. This CDR3 is 12 amino acids long. The CDR3 is CASRLHTGELFF. CDR3 DNA sequence: TGTGCCAGCAGACTTCACACCGGGGAGCTGTTTTTT.

This chain joins TRBV24-1 and TRBJ2-5; 7 nucleotides agree with TRBD2. The CDR3 is made up of 14 amino acids. The germline CDR1 and CDR2 sequences are KGHDR and SFDVKD. Trimming removed 9 bases from V and 3 bases from J; junction bases left unmatched: 9. CDR3 in amino acids: CATAPRAGEETQYF. CDR3 nucleotide sequence: TGTGCCACCGCCCCTCGGGCGGGGGAAGAGACCCAGTACTTC.

The chain combines TRBV27 with TRBJ1-6; D gene uncertain. Germline loops: CDR1 MNHEY, CDR2 SMNVEV (reference sequence). V gave up 8 bases and J gave up 7 bases, with 15 bases separating them. The CDR3 sequence is 14 residues long. CDR3 sequence (DNA): TGTGCCAGCGGAGTTCTGATTGAGAATTCACCCCTCCACTTT. This sequence encodes CASGVLIENSPLHF.